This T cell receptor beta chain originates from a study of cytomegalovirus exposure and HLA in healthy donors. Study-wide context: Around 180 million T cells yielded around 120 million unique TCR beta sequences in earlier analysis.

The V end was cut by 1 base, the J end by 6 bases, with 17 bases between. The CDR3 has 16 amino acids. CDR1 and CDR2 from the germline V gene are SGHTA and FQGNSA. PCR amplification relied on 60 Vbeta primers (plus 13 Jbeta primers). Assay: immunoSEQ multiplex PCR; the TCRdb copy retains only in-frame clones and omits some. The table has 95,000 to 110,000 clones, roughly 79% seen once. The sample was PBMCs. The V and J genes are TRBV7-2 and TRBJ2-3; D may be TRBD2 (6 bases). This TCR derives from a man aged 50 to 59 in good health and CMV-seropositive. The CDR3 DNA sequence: TGTGCCAGCAGCTTAGTGGGAGGTACTCGACGGGATACGCAGTATTTT. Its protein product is CASSLVGGTRRDTQYF.